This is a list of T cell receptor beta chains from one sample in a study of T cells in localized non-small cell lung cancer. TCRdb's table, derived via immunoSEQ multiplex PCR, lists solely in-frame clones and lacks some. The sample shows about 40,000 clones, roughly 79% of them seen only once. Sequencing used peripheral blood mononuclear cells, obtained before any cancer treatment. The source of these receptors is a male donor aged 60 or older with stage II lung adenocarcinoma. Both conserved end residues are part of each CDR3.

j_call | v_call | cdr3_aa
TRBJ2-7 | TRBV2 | CASSEERASYEQYF
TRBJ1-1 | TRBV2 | CASIDRGHANTEAFF
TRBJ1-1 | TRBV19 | CASIGTTLGDTEAFF
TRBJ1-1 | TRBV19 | CASSTLLGLTEAFF
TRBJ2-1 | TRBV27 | CASSPSGTEISYNEQFF
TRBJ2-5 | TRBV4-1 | CASSQVGGGGQETQYF
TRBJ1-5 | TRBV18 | CASSRAPDSNQPQHF
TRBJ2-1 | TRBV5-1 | CASSLALAGGNSYNEQFF
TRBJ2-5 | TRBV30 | CAWKGDPRVETQYF
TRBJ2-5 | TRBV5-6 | CASSLLRDRGETQYF
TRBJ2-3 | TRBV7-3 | CASSSPPETDTQYF
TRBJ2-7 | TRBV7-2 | CASSLGSLQKYEQYF
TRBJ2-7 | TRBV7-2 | CASSGQGASYEQYF
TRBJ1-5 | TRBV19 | CASSSRLPVLAGALAGHQPQHF
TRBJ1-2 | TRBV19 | CASYQQGLNYGYTF
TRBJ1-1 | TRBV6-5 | CASTPARGEAFF
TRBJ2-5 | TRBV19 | CASHGQGKGEETQYF
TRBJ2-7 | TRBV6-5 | CASSVVGGGREQYF
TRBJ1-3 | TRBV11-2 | CASSLGIIGNTIYF
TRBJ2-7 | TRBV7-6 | CASSLGLAGTYEQYF
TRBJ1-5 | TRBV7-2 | CASSEAWTGIHF
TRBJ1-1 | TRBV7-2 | CASSPSTGSTEAFF
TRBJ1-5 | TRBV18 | CASSPQRVGQPQHF
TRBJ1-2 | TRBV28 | CASSLRDLLYGYTF
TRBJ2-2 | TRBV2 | CALRGGSNTGELFF
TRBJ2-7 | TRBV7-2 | CASSLLAAYEQYF
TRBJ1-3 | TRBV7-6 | CASSLVAEQGHW
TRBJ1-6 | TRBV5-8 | CASSLGSPLHF
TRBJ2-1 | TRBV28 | CASSLWELAGSNEQFF
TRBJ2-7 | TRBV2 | CASSWGQGYYEQYF
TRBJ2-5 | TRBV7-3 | CASSPGTSGPQETQYF
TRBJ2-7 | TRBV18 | CASSKQGADYEQYF
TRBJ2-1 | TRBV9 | CASSPGLSSYNEQFF
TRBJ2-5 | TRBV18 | CASSPVGGQGLGKTQYF
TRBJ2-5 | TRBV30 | CAWSGRGETQYF
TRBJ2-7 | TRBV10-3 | CAIGLAGENEQYF
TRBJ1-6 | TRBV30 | CAWSTNTRAPLHF
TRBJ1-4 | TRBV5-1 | CASSLEGQVNEKLFF
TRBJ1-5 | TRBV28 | CASSPVDGTDQPQHF
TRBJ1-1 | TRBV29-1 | CSVEDGAARAFF
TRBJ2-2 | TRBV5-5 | CASNLPGLSGGGELFF
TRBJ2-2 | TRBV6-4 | CASSPNRDTGELFF
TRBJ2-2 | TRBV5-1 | CASSRMGSGGTGELFF
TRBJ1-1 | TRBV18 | CASSLQGDRTEAFF
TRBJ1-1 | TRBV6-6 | CASGRLGTEAFF
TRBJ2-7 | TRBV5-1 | CASSPGDSPYEQYF